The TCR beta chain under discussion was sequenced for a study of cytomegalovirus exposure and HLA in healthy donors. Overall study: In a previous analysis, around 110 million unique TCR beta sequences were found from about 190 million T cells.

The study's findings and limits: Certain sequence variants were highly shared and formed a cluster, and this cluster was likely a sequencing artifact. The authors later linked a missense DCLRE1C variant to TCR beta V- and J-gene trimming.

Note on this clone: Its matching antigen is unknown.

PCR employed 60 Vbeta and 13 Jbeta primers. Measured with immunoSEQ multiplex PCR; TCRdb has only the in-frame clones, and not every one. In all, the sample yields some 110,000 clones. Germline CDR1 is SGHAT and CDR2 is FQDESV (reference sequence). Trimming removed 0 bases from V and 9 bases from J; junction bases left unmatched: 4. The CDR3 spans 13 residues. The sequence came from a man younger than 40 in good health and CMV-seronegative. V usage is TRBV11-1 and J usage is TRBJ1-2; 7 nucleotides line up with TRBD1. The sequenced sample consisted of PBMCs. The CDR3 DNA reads TGTGCCAGCAGCTTAGCGACAGGGAGCAGCTACACCTTC. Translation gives CASSLATGSSYTF.